This T cell receptor beta chain was recorded in a study of blood T cell repertoires in COVID-19. Study context: Samples came from the United States, Italy and Spain, spanning acute and convalescent COVID-19. Sample material is recorded as cDNA or gDNA derived from T cells, B-cell-depleted T cells, or PBMCs.

The CDR3 has 13 residues. V lost 4 bases and J lost 6, with 12 bases in between. Germline CDR1 ENHRY, CDR2 SYGVKD. Source study methods: By means of reference gene primer amplification, nucleated cell counts were estimated. Only in-frame clones appear in the TCRdb table, and some are missing; sequencing was by immunoSEQ multiplex PCR. V and J calls and clone size are as listed in that table; D and trimming were resolved from the DNA. Found here are some 190,000 clones, approximately 91% of them singletons; the top ten hold around 1.6%. The source of this sequence is a man younger than 35 with active or convalescent COVID-19. The chain is built from TRBV10-3 and TRBJ1-1; D uncertain. Input material: peripheral blood. The CDR3 bases are TGTGCCATCAGTGTCGTCTCAGACTCTGAAGCTTTCTTT. It codes for CAISVVSDSEAFF.